These 25 T cell receptor beta chains were sequenced from one sample in a study of CD8 T cells in ankylosing spondylitis. TCRdb re-derived calls from the 5' RACE reads in MiXCR, one entry per CDR3 protein. This table holds around 330,000 distinct CDR3 sequences, roughly 10% found once. The sequenced material came from blood, either unsorted or a sorted T cell fraction (not recorded which). Receptors were obtained from a female donor with ankylosing spondylitis or in good health (not recorded which).

This clonotype came up a few times. Here the CDR3 DNA reads TGTGCCAGCAGCTTAGGGGCAGTCATAGAGCAGTTCTTC. Its protein product is CASSLGAVIEQFF. This chain uses TRBV11-2 with TRBJ2-1; D remains unclear. V was trimmed by 1 base and J by 10 bases, leaving 11 bases between them. Germline V gene lookup returns CDR1 SGHAT and CDR2 FQNNGV. This CDR3 region has 13 residues.

This clonotype has at least ten counts. The CDR3 bases are TGTGCCAGCACCTCCCAGCGAGGGAGCACAGATACGCAGTATTTT. Translating gives CASTSQRGSTDTQYF. The rearrangement joins TRBV28 to TRBJ2-3, with D tentatively TRBD2 (5 bases). CDR1 and CDR2 (germline): MDHEN, SYDVKM. Trimming took off 7 bases at V and 0 bases at J, with 14 bases between the two ends. The CDR3 has 15 residues.

This chain links TRBV5-6 with TRBJ1-3; D remains ambiguous. Trimming removed 4 bases at V and 1 base at J, with 9 bases between. The CDR3 has 14 amino acids. Germline V gene data show CDR1 as SGHDT and CDR2 as YYEEEE. The CDR3 sequence: CASSLGWSGNTIYF. In nucleotides, the CDR3 is TGTGCCAGCAGCCTCGGTTGGTCTGGAAACACCATATATTTT. Full variable domain (rest looked up from reference TRBV5-6 and TRBJ1-3): DAGVTQSPTHLIKTRGQQVTLRCSPKSGHDTVSWYQQALGQGPQFIFQYYEEEERQRGNFPDRFSGHQFPNYSSELNVNALLLGDSALYLCASSLGWSGNTIYFGEGSWLTVV.

Details on this clonotype: One junction end disagrees with the germline gene, perhaps due to a read error. The V and J genes are TRBV20-1 and TRBJ2-5, with TRBD2 identical over 13 bases. Germline lookup yields CDR1 DFQATT and CDR2 SNEGSKA (reference sequence). This CDR3 has 17 amino acids. The CDR3 coding sequence is TGCTGTGCTAGTAGGACTAGCGGGAGAGCGTACCAAGAGACCCAGTACTTC. Its protein product is CCASRTSGRAYQETQYF.

Ten or more counts support this clonotype. This chain links TRBV29-1 with TRBJ1-1, with TRBD1 as a possible D gene (6 bases). Per germline, CDR1 SQVTM and CDR2 ANQGSEA. The CDR3 extends over 12 amino acids. With 6 bases removed from V and 5 bases from J, the gap between germline ends came to 13 bases. The CDR3 region is CSVLQGYTEAFF. CDR3 nucleotide sequence: TGCAGCGTGCTACAGGGATATACTGAAGCTTTCTTT. Full variable domain (missing parts from reference TRBV29-1 and TRBJ1-1): SAVISQKPSRDICQRGTSLTIQCQVDSQVTMMFWYRQQPGQSLTLIATANQGSEATYESGFVIDKFPISRPNLTFSTLTVSNMSPEDSSIYLCSVLQGYTEAFFGQGTRLTVV.

This clonotype was detected ten times or more. The rearrangement links TRBV5-6 to TRBJ1-2; D call uncertain. V was clipped by 4 bases and J by 7 bases, with 11 bases between them. CDR1 is SGHDT, CDR2 YYEEEE, per germline. The CDR3 has 12 amino acids. CDR3 region: CASSQLALGYTF. The CDR3 bases are TGTGCCAGCAGCCAATTGGCGCTTGGCTACACCTTC.

To note about this clonotype: This may stem from a read error, because a much larger clone lies one nucleotide away. The rearrangement joins TRBV12-3 or TRBV12-4 to TRBJ2-5; 10 nucleotides match TRBD1. This CDR3 has 15 amino acids. The V and J ends lost 10 bases and 4 bases, in that order; junction bases with no gene match: 12. CDR3 protein: CANNSDRGSRETQYF. The CDR3 DNA follows: TGTGCCAACAATTCGGACAGGGGGTCTCGAGAGACCCAGTACTTC.

This clonotype was seen repeatedly, ten times or more. The chain couples TRBV6-1 to TRBJ2-7, with TRBD1 matching over 11 bases. CDR3 length: 15 residues. Germline V gene data show CDR1 as MNHNS and CDR2 as SASEGT. The J segment lost 4 bases and the V segment lost 5 bases, leaving 7 bases of the junction unmatched. CDR3 sequence: CASSQSWDRGYEQYF. Here the CDR3 DNA reads TGTGCCAGCAGTCAATCCTGGGACAGGGGGTACGAGCAGTACTTC.

This clonotype was counted at least ten times. The chain couples TRBV27 to TRBJ2-1; the match to TRBD2 covers 8 bases. The CDR3 is 17 residues long. Unmatched junction bases numbered 13, after V lost 5 bases and J lost 4 bases. Germline V gene data show CDR1 as MNHEY and CDR2 as SMNVEV (reference sequence). The CDR3 bases are TGTGCCAGCAGTGCCCGTTGGGCGGGAGGCTCGTACAATGAGCAGTTCTTC. Translation: CASSARWAGGSYNEQFF.

Points on this clonotype: This clone may be a read error of a much larger clone one base away. The chain recombines TRBV10-1 with TRBJ2-3; TRBD2 aligns across 9 bases. CDR1 is WNHNN, CDR2 SYGVQD, per germline (reference sequence). The length of the CDR3 is 17 residues. The chain's CDR3 is CANSEWPAGGRVDTQYF. The CDR3 DNA is TGCGCCAACAGTGAGTGGCCAGCGGGAGGACGGGTAGATACGCAGTATTTT.

The chain is built from TRBV20-1 and TRBJ1-6, with D possibly being TRBD1 (5 bases). The CDR3 spans 12 residues. CDR1 DFQATT and CDR2 SNEGSKA come from the germline V gene (reference sequence). Deletions cut 5 bases from V and 9 bases from J, with 11 bases between. The CDR3 reads CSAGRQSSPLHF. The CDR3, as DNA: TGCAGTGCTGGGAGACAGTCTTCACCCCTCCACTTT.

This clonotype was observed many times. The chain uses TRBV6-1 and TRBJ2-2; D is uncertain. This CDR3 comprises 13 residues. The germline V gene encodes CDR1 MNHNS and CDR2 SASEGT. Trimming took off 10 bases at V and 2 bases at J, with 11 bases between the two ends. CDR3 loop: CAIGNLNTGELFF. CDR3 nucleotide sequence: TGTGCCATCGGCAATCTCAACACCGGGGAGCTGTTTTTT.

The rearrangement links TRBV5-1 to TRBJ2-3, with D tentatively TRBD2 (6 bases). The CDR3 is made up of 15 amino acids. Germline V gives CDR1 SGHRS, CDR2 YFSETQ. V shed 4 bases and J shed 0 bases, with 12 bases lying between them. The CDR3 here is CASSRAGISTDTQYF. CDR3 sequence (DNA): TGCGCCAGCAGCAGGGCGGGGATAAGCACAGATACGCAGTATTTT.

At least ten counts were recorded for this clonotype. This chain connects TRBV7-2 to TRBJ2-1; the D is unclear. The ends were cut back, 7 bases at V and 0 bases at J, with 13 bases in the middle. Germline V gene lookup returns CDR1 SGHTA and CDR2 FQGNSA. The CDR3 is made up of 15 amino acids. For the CDR3, the DNA is TGTGCCAGCACCGAAGGTCCCCACTCCTACAATGAGCAGTTCTTC. It translates to CASTEGPHSYNEQFF.

The chain combines TRBV14 with TRBJ2-3; no firm D call. The germline gives CDR1 SGHDN, CDR2 FVKESK. Trimming stripped 5 bases from V and 4 bases from J, with 13 bases between. The CDR3 consists of 14 residues. CDR3 bases: TGTGCCAGCAGCAGCTTCCGGAGCTCAGATACGCAGTATTTT. Translation: CASSSFRSSDTQYF.

This clonotype was observed at least ten times. V is TRBV7-8 and J is TRBJ2-2, with no clear D. V was trimmed by 2 bases and J by 1 base, leaving 5 bases between them. The germline CDR1 and CDR2 sequences are SGHVS and FQNEAQ. There are 14 residues in the CDR3. CDR3 bases: TGTGCCAGCAGCTTACCCGTGAACACCGGGGAGCTGTTTTTT. Amino acids: CASSLPVNTGELFF.

This clonotype was observed at least ten times. This sequence joins TRBV20-1 and TRBJ2-5; 7 bases are a match to TRBD1. From germline, CDR1 is DFQATT and CDR2 SNEGSKA (reference sequence). This CDR3 contains 12 residues. Trimming at V came to 7 bases and at J to 5 bases, leaving 7 bases not matched to a gene. CDR3 residues: CSVPDRVETQYF. The CDR3 DNA reads as TGCAGTGTTCCCGACAGGGTCGAGACCCAGTACTTC.

This clonotype was detected many times. The V and J genes are TRBV7-6 and TRBJ2-3; 10 bases fit TRBD2. Germline V CDR1 and CDR2: SGHVS, FNYEAQ. V was pared by 1 base and J by 3 bases, with 7 bases of the junction left unmatched. The CDR3 consists of 17 residues. Written as DNA, the CDR3 is TGTGCCAGCAGCTTAGACGGGACTAGCGTTTTTACAGATACGCAGTATTTT. Residues: CASSLDGTSVFTDTQYF.

There are many counts of this clonotype. The V gene is TRBV5-1, the J gene TRBJ2-3; 7 bases match TRBD2. CDR1 SGHRS and CDR2 YFSETQ come from the germline V gene. The CDR3 has 20 residues. The V and J ends lost 1 base and 0 bases, in that order; junction bases with no gene match: 17. In nucleotides, the CDR3 is TGCGCCAGCAGCTTGCTGACTGGGACTACCCACGTTGCGAGCACAGATACGCAGTATTTT. It is translated as CASSLLTGTTHVASTDTQYF.

This clonotype showed up just a few times. The V gene is TRBV11-2, the J gene TRBJ1-6; TRBD1 might be the D (6 bases). V was pared by 1 base and J by 7 bases, with 17 bases between. Germline V CDR1 and CDR2: SGHAT, FQNNGV. The CDR3 spans 17 residues. Here the CDR3 DNA reads TGTGCCAGCAGCTTAGTAGGGGGGGGAAGTTCCAATTCACCCCTCCACTTT. Amino acids: CASSLVGGGSSNSPLHF.

The rearrangement uses TRBV3-1 and TRBJ2-7, with D possibly matching TRBD2 (6 bases). The CDR3 totals 16 residues. The germline V and J ends were trimmed by 1 base and 1 base, with 14 bases remaining between them. Germline loops: CDR1 LGHDT, CDR2 YNNKEL (reference sequence). CDR3 loop: CASSQVSWGESYEQYF. The CDR3, as DNA: TGTGCCAGCAGCCAAGTGTCCTGGGGGGAATCCTACGAGCAGTACTTC.

This clonotype was seen at least ten times. V and J are TRBV5-1 and TRBJ2-3, with 7 positions matching TRBD2. Germline loops: CDR1 SGHRS, CDR2 YFSETQ. The CDR3 extends over 16 amino acids. J was trimmed by 2 bases and V by 0 bases; bases with no gene match: 6. The CDR3 coding sequence is TGCGCCAGCAGCTTGGAGTTAGCGGGTACCACAGATACGCAGTATTTT. Translating gives CASSLELAGTTDTQYF.

There are many counts of this clonotype. This chain joins TRBV5-1 and TRBJ2-5; D is uncertain. Germline V gene sequence: CDR1 SGHRS, CDR2 YFSETQ. The CDR3 loop spans 11 amino acids. Between the trimmed V and J ends, which lost 4 bases and 2 bases, there was a span of 3 bases. The CDR3 sequence is CASSGQETQYF. For the CDR3, the DNA is TGCGCCAGCAGCGGACAAGAGACCCAGTACTTC.

In this sample, this clonotype turned up many times. The CDR3 protein is CASSYPERGNEQFF. The CDR3 DNA sequence: TGTGCCAGCAGTTACCCAGAGCGGGGGAATGAGCAGTTCTTC. The chain employs TRBV6-5 and TRBJ2-1; 8 bases align to TRBD2. The V gene end was trimmed by 2 bases and the J gene end by 7 bases; junction bases not matched to a gene: 4. CDR1 and CDR2 from the germline V gene are MNHEY and SVGAGI. The CDR3 has 14 residues.

The chain combines TRBV28 with TRBJ1-1; the D is unclear. This CDR3 has 11 amino acids. Germline assignment: CDR1 MDHEN and CDR2 SYDVKM. V was pared by 3 bases and J by 9 bases, with 8 bases between. The CDR3 region has the DNA TGTGCCAGCAGTTTCCAGCGCCAAGCTTTCTTT. Protein sequence: CASSFQRQAFF.